This TCR beta chain is from a study of blood T cell repertoires in COVID-19. Study details: Nucleic acid was either cDNA or gDNA, and it came from T cells, B-cell-depleted T cells, or PBMCs.

The CDR3 extends over 12 amino acids. V was clipped by 5 bases and J by 4 bases, with 6 bases between them. Source study methods: Estimated nucleated cell counts came from reference gene primer amplification. Some clones are missing from TCRdb's copy, which holds only in-frame ones; the method was immunoSEQ multiplex PCR. The V and J calls and clone size come from that table; D and trimming were worked out from the DNA. The sample lists about 200,000 clones, about 88% seen once, with 6% in the top ten. The chain links TRBV12-3 or TRBV12-4 to TRBJ2-1; D gene ambiguous. This TCR was sampled from a man aged 35 to 55 with active or convalescent COVID-19. Material: peripheral blood. This CDR3 reads CASSAGYNEQFF. The CDR3 coding sequence is TGTGCCAGCAGTGCAGGATACAATGAGCAGTTCTTC.